This TCR beta chain was sequenced for a study of cytomegalovirus exposure and HLA in healthy donors. Primers included in the PCR were 60 Vbeta and 13 Jbeta primers. The assay was immunoSEQ multiplex PCR, and TCRdb's table has in-frame clones only and misses some. Of more than 95,000 clones listed, around 15% were seen once; the top ten hold more than 0.65%. CDR3 size: 13 residues. Germline CDR1 and CDR2: SGHTA and FQGNSA. For this clone: Its antigen is unknown. The junction departs from the called germline gene at one end, perhaps through a read error.

Study-wide results and caveats: TCR beta chains numbering approximately 150 were designated cytomegalovirus-associated.

The sample consisted of PBMCs. This TCR derives from a female donor in good health and CMV-seronegative. This chain joins TRBV7-2 and TRBJ1-1; D unclear. In nucleotides, the CDR3 is TGTGCCAGAAGCTTCCGACGGGAATCCGAAGCTTTCTTT. Its translation: CARSFRRESEAFF.